The T cell receptor (beta chain) described here comes from a study of blood T cell repertoires in COVID-19. The germline gives CDR1 LNHDA, CDR2 SQIVND (reference sequence). This CDR3 has 14 amino acids. V gave up 6 bases and J gave up 4 bases; unmatched junction bases: 3. Sequenced by immunoSEQ multiplex PCR; TCRdb stores in-frame clones only, minus some. Of roughly 290,000 clones in the sample, around 91% are singletons; the top ten hold 1.5% to 2%. The sequencing sample was made of PBMCs or T cells enriched from blood (not recorded which). This clonotype originated in a woman in her late teens or twenties with acute COVID-19. The chain couples TRBV19 to TRBJ2-1; 10 bases are a match to TRBD2. The CDR3 coding sequence is TGTGCCAGTAGCAAGACTAGCGGGTACAATGAGCAGTTCTTC. Translated: CASSKTSGYNEQFF.